This T cell receptor beta chain was observed in a study of glioma-infiltrating T cells after dendritic cell vaccination (dated by TCRdb to the mid-2010s). Turning to the overall study: A cohort of about 15 glioblastoma patients from Phase I and II dendritic cell vaccination trials was included, of whom 9 were newly diagnosed and 6 had recurrent disease. Patients received autologous tumor lysate-pulsed dendritic cell vaccination between about 2003 and 2012. To make the vaccine, monocyte-derived dendritic cells were cultured for approximately 7 days with IL-4 and GM-CSF and then pulsed overnight with autologous tumor lysate. Each patient was given three intradermal dendritic cell vaccine injections, spaced two weeks apart, in the arm below the axilla. Deep sequencing of TCR beta CDR3 regions was used to quantify tumor-infiltrating lymphocyte content and compare tumor and blood repertoires in dendritic cell-vaccinated glioblastoma patients. Survival after dendritic cell vaccination was correlated with TCR sequencing metrics such as TIL content and the overlap between tumor and blood repertoires.

With respect to this clone: The antigen it recognizes is unknown. Within one base of it there is no much larger clone, and no base qualities were kept.

What the study reported, not specific to this receptor: TCR clonality showed no direct relationship with survival, which suggests that a diverse polyclonal response may matter. The cohort was small and heterogeneous, with few patients having full blood and tumor sets and even fewer initial-recurrent tumor pairs. The TCR overlap response model with three groups was called speculative and said to need prospective validation. After dendritic cell vaccination, a higher estimated pretreatment TIL content predicted longer time to progression and overall survival.

The time point label corresponds to: after dendritic cell vaccination, including at tumor progression/relapse. Selection of patients required sufficient residual fresh-frozen tumor tissue and over two years of available survival data. An isocitrate dehydrogenase mutation was not carried by any of the glioblastoma patients, although molecular status was otherwise variable. PBMC were collected before vaccination, two weeks after the third vaccination, and at tumor progression if tumor progression occurred. The Qiagen DNeasy Blood extraction Kit was used to extract genomic DNA. The immunoSEQ assay amplified TCRB CDR3 regions from 2 micrograms of genomic DNA, or from all available DNA when less than that amount was available. The multiplex PCR employed 60 forward primers targeting TCR V beta segments and 13 reverse primers targeting J beta segments. To estimate reads per starting template, synthetic control templates were spiked into each sample at limiting dilution. The Illumina HiSeq System generated sequencing reads of 87 bp. The original pipeline was this. PCR and sequencing errors were removed by a nearest neighbor algorithm that merged closely related sequences. TCR overlap was defined as the percentage of unique tumor TCR beta sequences that were also present in the same patient's peripheral blood. Sourced from immuneACCESS, this table was stored by TCRdb with only in-frame sequences that have V and J called. A share of the clones is absent; for the studies checked, an unresolved V gene accounts for under half, and the remainder has no known explanation. That table supplies the V and J calls and clone size; D and trimming were determined from the DNA. In this sample the table shows 100,000 to 120,000 clones, 90% of which occur a single time. The ten largest clonotypes hold 2.7% of the sample.

The CDR3, from cysteine to phenylalanine, totals 15 residues. The only DNA kept is the CDR3, 45 bases in frame from the first base. The germline V gene gives CDR1 as SNHLY and CDR2 as FYNNEI. The junction shows trimming of 5 bases on V and 7 bases on J, and the gene matches do not reach 6 bases of it. The source was blood, collected after dendritic cell vaccination. The receptor chain draws on TRBV2 and TRBJ2-1; TRBD2 matches 12 bases in the middle. This TCR derives from a human donor with glioblastoma. At the DNA level, the sequence is TGTGCCAGCAGTTGGAGAACTAGCGGGAGGAATGAGCAGTTCTTC. This encodes CASSWRTSGRNEQFF. Where the CDR3 stops, the reference TRBV2 and TRBJ2-1 genes take over; the full variable domain is EPEVTQTPSHQVTQMGQEVILRCVPISNHLYFYWYRQILGQKVEFLVSFYNNEISEKSEIFDDQFSVERPDGSNFTLKIRSTKLEDSAMYFCASSWRTSGRNEQFFGPGTRLTVL.